The 2 T cell receptor beta chains listed next were all sequenced from one sample in a study of CD8 T cells in ankylosing spondylitis. TCRdb reprocessed the 5' RACE reads via MiXCR and lists one record per CDR3 protein. The sample carries hundreds of thousands of distinct CDR3 sequences, less than 25% recorded once. Sample: blood, either unsorted or a sorted T cell fraction (not recorded which). All receptors derive from a female donor with ankylosing spondylitis or in good health (not recorded which).

The chain carries TRBV5-5 and TRBJ2-1; 13 bases are a match to TRBD2. The CDR3 has 15 amino acids. Per germline, CDR1 SGHKS and CDR2 YYEKEE (reference sequence). Trimming at V came to 1 base and at J to 7 bases, leaving 2 bases not matched to a gene. The CDR3 region is CASSLLLAGGNEQFF. DNA for the CDR3: TGTGCCAGCAGCTTGTTACTAGCGGGAGGGAATGAGCAGTTCTTC.

This clonotype was seen repeatedly, ten times or more. V is TRBV20-1 and J is TRBJ1-2, with 7 bases identical to TRBD1. CDR1 is DFQATT and CDR2 is SNEGSKA in the germline V gene (reference sequence). J lost 1 base, V lost 6 bases, and 8 bases had no gene match. This CDR3 has 14 amino acids. The CDR3 nucleotides are TGCAGTGCACATAAACAGGGGATTAACTATGGCTACACCTTC. Translation gives CSAHKQGINYGYTF.